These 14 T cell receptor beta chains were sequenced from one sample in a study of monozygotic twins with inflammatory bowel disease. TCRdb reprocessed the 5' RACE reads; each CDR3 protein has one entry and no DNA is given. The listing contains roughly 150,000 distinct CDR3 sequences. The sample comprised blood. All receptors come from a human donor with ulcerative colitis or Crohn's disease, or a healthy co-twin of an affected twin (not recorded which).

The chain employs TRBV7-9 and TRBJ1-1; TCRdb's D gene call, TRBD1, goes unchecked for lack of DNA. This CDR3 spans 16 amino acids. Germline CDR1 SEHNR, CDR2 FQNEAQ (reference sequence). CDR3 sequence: CASSLGWAGRDTEAFF.

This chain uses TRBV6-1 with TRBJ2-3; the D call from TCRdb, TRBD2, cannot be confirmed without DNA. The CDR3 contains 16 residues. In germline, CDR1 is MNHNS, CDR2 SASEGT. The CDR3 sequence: CASSELAGTSTDTQYF.

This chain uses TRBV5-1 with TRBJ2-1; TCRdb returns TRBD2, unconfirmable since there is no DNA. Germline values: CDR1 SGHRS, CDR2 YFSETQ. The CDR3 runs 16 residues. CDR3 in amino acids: CASSPTGTSGVNEQFF.

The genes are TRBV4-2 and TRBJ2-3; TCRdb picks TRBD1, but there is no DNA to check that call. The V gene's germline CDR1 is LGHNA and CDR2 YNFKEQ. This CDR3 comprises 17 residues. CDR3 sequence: CASSQGGQGARSDTQYF.

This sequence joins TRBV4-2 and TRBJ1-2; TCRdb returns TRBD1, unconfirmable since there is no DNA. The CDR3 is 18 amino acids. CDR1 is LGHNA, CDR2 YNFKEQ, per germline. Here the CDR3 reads CASSLMDGGYGGNYGYTF.

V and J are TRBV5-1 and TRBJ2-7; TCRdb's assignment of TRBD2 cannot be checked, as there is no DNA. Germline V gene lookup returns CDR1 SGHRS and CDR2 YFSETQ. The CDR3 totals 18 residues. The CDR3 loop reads CASSLIPGLAGAAYEQYF. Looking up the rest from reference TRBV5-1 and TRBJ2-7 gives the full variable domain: KAGVTQTPRYLIKTRGQQVTLSCSPISGHRSVSWYQQTPGQGLQFLFEYFSETQRNKGNFPGRFSGRQFSNSRSEMNVSTLELGDSALYLCASSLIPGLAGAAYEQYFGPGTRLTVT.

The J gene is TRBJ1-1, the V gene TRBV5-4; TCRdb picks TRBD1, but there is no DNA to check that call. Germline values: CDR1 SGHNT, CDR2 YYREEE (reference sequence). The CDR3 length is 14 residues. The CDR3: CASIDRFTNTEAFF.

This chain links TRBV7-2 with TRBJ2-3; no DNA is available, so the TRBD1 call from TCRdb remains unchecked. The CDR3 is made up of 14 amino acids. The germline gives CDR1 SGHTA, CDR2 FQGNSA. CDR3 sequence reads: CASSSDRTPDTQYF.

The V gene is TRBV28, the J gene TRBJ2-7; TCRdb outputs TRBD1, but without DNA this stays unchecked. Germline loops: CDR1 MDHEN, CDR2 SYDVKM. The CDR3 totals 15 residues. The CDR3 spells CASTAPGQGVGEQYF.

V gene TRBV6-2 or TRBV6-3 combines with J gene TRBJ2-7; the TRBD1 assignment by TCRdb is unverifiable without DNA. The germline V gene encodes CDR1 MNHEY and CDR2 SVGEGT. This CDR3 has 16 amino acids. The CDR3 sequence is CASNPGTGLNTYEQYF.

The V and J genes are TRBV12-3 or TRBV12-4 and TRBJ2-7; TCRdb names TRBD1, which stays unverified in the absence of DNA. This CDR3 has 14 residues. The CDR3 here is CASSFEDRGGEQYF.

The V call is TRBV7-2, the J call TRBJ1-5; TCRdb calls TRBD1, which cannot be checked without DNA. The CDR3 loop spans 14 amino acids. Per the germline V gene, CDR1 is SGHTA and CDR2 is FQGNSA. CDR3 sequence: CASSWSGGNQPQHF.

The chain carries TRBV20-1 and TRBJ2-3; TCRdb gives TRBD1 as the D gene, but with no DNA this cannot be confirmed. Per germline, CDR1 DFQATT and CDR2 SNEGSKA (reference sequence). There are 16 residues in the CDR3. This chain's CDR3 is CSARRHEAGLADTQYF.

The CDR3 loop is CASSFFTGVSSQPQHF. The chain links TRBV28 to TRBJ1-5; no DNA is available, so the TRBD1 call from TCRdb remains unchecked. The CDR3 extends over 16 amino acids. Germline V gives CDR1 MDHEN, CDR2 SYDVKM.